One sample yielded the 18 T cell receptor beta chains listed below, sequenced in a study of shared clonotypes between healthy human individuals. Some clones are missing from TCRdb's copy, which holds only in-frame ones; the method was immunoSEQ multiplex PCR. This sample has 190,000 or so clones, with approximately 92% found just once. The sequenced sample was naive CD4+ T cells sorted from blood. Subset meaning: CD45RA+ positively selected. These receptors came from a woman in her twenties or thirties in good health.

V is TRBV9 and J is TRBJ2-1, with 8 bases identical to TRBD2. J was trimmed by 2 bases and V by 1 base; bases with no gene match: 5. Germline V gene data show CDR1 as SGDLS and CDR2 as YYNGEE. The CDR3 has 16 amino acids. This CDR3 is CASSVSSGHTYNEQFF. The CDR3 nucleotides are TGTGCCAGCAGCGTATCTAGCGGGCATACCTACAATGAGCAGTTCTTC.

The gene calls are TRBV6-4 and TRBJ1-1; D is unclear. V was shortened by 0 bases and J by 0 bases, with 5 bases between the two germline ends. The length of the CDR3 is 14 residues. Germline CDR1 reads MRHNA; CDR2 reads SNTAGT. Written as DNA, the CDR3 is TGTGCCAGCAGTGACTCTGCCCTGAACACTGAAGCTTTCTTT. It translates to CASSDSALNTEAFF.

This clone was counted only a few times. The rearrangement uses TRBV11-2 and TRBJ2-7; the D gene is possibly TRBD1 (6 bases). Germline CDR1 reads SGHAT; CDR2 reads FQNNGV. Trimming left V 5 bases short and J 2 bases short, with 10 bases between. The CDR3 runs to 13 residues. The CDR3: CASSPDRTYEQYF. DNA of the CDR3: TGTGCCAGCAGCCCTGACAGGACCTACGAGCAGTACTTC.

The genes are TRBV29-1 and TRBJ1-1, with TRBD1 matching over 7 bases. Trimming took 6 bases from V and 6 from J; bases not matched to a gene: 10. CDR1 is SQVTM and CDR2 is ANQGSEA in the germline V gene. CDR3 length: 13 amino acids. CDR3 nucleotide sequence: TGCAGCGTGGCCGGGACAGAATCTCCTGAAGCTTTCTTT. This codes for CSVAGTESPEAFF. Full variable domain (outside the CDR3, taken from reference TRBV29-1 and TRBJ1-1): SAVISQKPSRDICQRGTSLTIQCQVDSQVTMMFWYRQQPGQSLTLIATANQGSEATYESGFVIDKFPISRPNLTFSTLTVSNMSPEDSSIYLCSVAGTESPEAFFGQGTRLTVV.

The V call is TRBV30, the J call TRBJ1-4; no clear D gene. CDR3 size: 14 residues. From germline, CDR1 is GTSNPN and CDR2 SVGIG (reference sequence). V dropped 0 bases and J dropped 6 bases, with 11 bases sitting between them. The CDR3: CAWSVNGWDEKLFF. The CDR3 bases are TGTGCCTGGAGTGTTAATGGATGGGATGAAAAACTGTTTTTT.

In DNA form, the CDR3 reads TGCAGCGTTCGGCAGAATAGCAATCAGCCCCAGCATTTT. This codes for CSVRQNSNQPQHF. The chain combines TRBV29-1 with TRBJ1-5, with D unresolved. The germline V gene has CDR1 SQVTM and CDR2 ANQGSEA. The CDR3 runs 13 residues. The V end was cut by 5 bases, the J end by 0 bases, with 8 bases between.

This clone was picked up one time. The chain employs TRBV28 and TRBJ2-2, with D unresolved. V was cut by 3 bases and J by 4 bases, with 12 bases left in between. The CDR3 sequence is 15 residues long. Germline V CDR1 and CDR2: MDHEN, SYDVKM. Written as DNA, the CDR3 is TGTGCCAGCAGTTTTCTAGGACGGAGCACCGGGGAGCTGTTTTTT. It yields the protein CASSFLGRSTGELFF. The whole variable domain, filled in from reference TRBV28 and TRBJ2-2, reads DVKVTQSSRYLVKRTGEKVFLECVQDMDHENMFWYRQDPGLGLRLIYFSYDVKMKEKGDIPEGYSVSREKKERFSLILESASTNQTSMYLCASSFLGRSTGELFFGEGSRLTVL.

This chain joins TRBV18 and TRBJ1-2, with D possibly TRBD1 on 5 matching bases. The CDR3 is 13 amino acids. V lost 3 bases to trimming and J lost 4 bases, with 9 bases between them. Germline-derived CDR1 and CDR2 are KGHSH and LQKENI. CDR3 amino acids: CASSPPGGYGYTF. In DNA form, the CDR3 reads TGTGCCAGCTCACCCCCGGGGGGCTATGGCTACACCTTC.

V and J are TRBV29-1 and TRBJ2-3; D is unresolved. Germline V gene lookup returns CDR1 SQVTM and CDR2 ANQGSEA. The V gene lost 4 bases and the J gene lost 0 bases, with 11 bases spanning the gap. This CDR3 region has 14 residues. This CDR3 reads CSVGPGFSTDTQYF. In nucleotides, the CDR3 is TGCAGCGTTGGTCCCGGATTCAGCACAGATACGCAGTATTTT.

This chain joins TRBV7-9 and TRBJ1-4, with 8 bases that match TRBD1. The length of the CDR3 is 17 residues. V dropped 7 bases and J dropped 8; count of bases not matched to a gene: 18. Germline loops: CDR1 SEHNR, CDR2 FQNEAQ (reference sequence). Here the CDR3 reads CASTSPGGTGGREKLFF. Written as DNA, the CDR3 is TGTGCCAGCACCTCACCGGGGGGGACAGGAGGCCGGGAAAAACTGTTTTTT.

The V gene is TRBV7-6, the J gene TRBJ2-3; no definite D call. Trimming took off 0 bases at V and 6 bases at J, with 1 base between the two ends. The CDR3 spans 11 residues. CDR1 is SGHVS and CDR2 is FNYEAQ in the germline V gene. The CDR3 bases are TGTGCCAGCAGCTTAGCCGATACGCAGTATTTT. Translating it yields CASSLADTQYF.

The chain has TRBV7-9 and TRBJ2-3, with unresolved D. V shed 3 bases and J shed 3 bases, with 10 bases lying between them. This CDR3 comprises 14 residues. Germline lookup yields CDR1 SEHNR and CDR2 FQNEAQ (reference sequence). The CDR3 bases are TGTGCCAGCAGCTTCAGGACCCAGACAGATACGCAGTATTTT. It yields the protein CASSFRTQTDTQYF.

As concerns this clone: Other DNA sequences in this specimen translate into the identical CDR3. This chain connects TRBV2 to TRBJ1-1, with D hard to call. The CDR3 is made up of 11 amino acids. V lost 3 bases, J lost 4 bases, and 3 bases lay in between. CDR1 and CDR2 (germline): SNHLY, FYNNEI. The CDR3 loop is CASSEVTEAFF. The CDR3 DNA is TGTGCCAGCAGTGAGGTCACTGAAGCTTTCTTT.

CDR3 in DNA: TGCAGCGCGGGGACAGCCCTTGACACCATATATTTT. This gives the protein CSAGTALDTIYF. The rearrangement joins TRBV29-1 to TRBJ1-3, with 7 bases lining up with TRBD1. This CDR3 region has 12 residues. Losses at the gene ends were 7 bases for V and 8 bases for J; bases not matched to a gene: 8. CDR1 SQVTM and CDR2 ANQGSEA come from the germline V gene.

The rearrangement uses TRBV6-1 and TRBJ2-7; D is unclear. Trimming stripped 4 bases from V and 2 bases from J, with 15 bases between. Germline values: CDR1 MNHNS, CDR2 SASEGT. This CDR3 has 15 residues. CDR3 sequence: CASSVSPVITYEQYF. The CDR3 coding sequence is TGTGCCAGCAGTGTCTCCCCCGTTATCACCTACGAGCAGTACTTC.

This clone was seen a few times. The CDR3: CASSFPGGNGYTF. CDR3 nucleotides: TGCGCCAGCAGCTTCCCGGGCGGAAATGGCTACACCTTC. The chain carries TRBV5-1 and TRBJ1-2; D is unresolved. With 2 bases removed from V and 6 bases from J, the gap between germline ends came to 11 bases. This CDR3 contains 13 residues. In germline, CDR1 is SGHRS, CDR2 YFSETQ.

The rearrangement uses TRBV12-1 and TRBJ2-7; TRBD2 is the table's D call and was not checked against the DNA. TRBV12-1 is a pseudogene locus. The CDR3 runs to 11 residues. CDR3 DNA: TGTGCCAGCAGCTTCTATTACGAGCAGTACTTC. Its translation: CASSFYYEQYF.

This rearrangement joins TRBV29-1 to TRBJ1-1; possibly TRBD1 for D (6 bases). V was cut by 5 bases and J by 4 bases, with 14 bases left in between. The CDR3 spans 13 residues. Germline values: CDR1 SQVTM, CDR2 ANQGSEA. The DNA for the CDR3 is TGCAGCGTTCCACAGGGCCGAGGCACTGAAGCTTTCTTT. Protein product: CSVPQGRGTEAFF.